This T cell receptor beta chain is drawn from a study of T cells in Graves' hyperthyroidism and ophthalmopathy. Looking at the study overall: At initial diagnosis, before any treatment had begun, peripheral blood was obtained.

The V end was cut by 6 bases, the J end by 2 bases, with 17 bases between. The germline CDR1 and CDR2 sequences are LNHDA and SQIVND (reference sequence). The CDR3 contains 16 residues. General study findings and limits: Researchers report that a 13 V-J model separated ophthalmopathy from stable hyperthyroidism. Most thyroid clonotypes expanded above 0.001 were also detected in blood.

TCR beta CDR3 sequences were amplified from RNA transcripts. An initial round of RT-PCR targeting the TCR CDR3 relied on the HTBI primer set. TCRdb independently ran MiXCR on the multiplex PCR reads; one entry per CDR3 protein. The sample carries about 400,000 distinct CDR3 sequences, 11% to 15% recorded once. This clonotype was counted a few times. Antigen specificity is unknown. Sequencing was performed on blood. The genes are TRBV19 and TRBJ1-3; D is unclear. The clonotype originates from a middle-aged man with Graves' ophthalmopathy. CDR3 sequence: CASSPDYDITGNTIYF. CDR3 bases: TGTGCCAGTAGCCCAGACTACGACATCACTGGAAACACCATATATTTT. Filled out from reference TRBV19 and TRBJ1-3, the complete variable domain reads DGGITQSPKYLFRKEGQNVTLSCEQNLNHDAMYWYRQDPGQGLRLIYYSQIVNDFQKGDIAEGYSVSREKKESFPLTVTSAQKNPTAFYLCASSPDYDITGNTIYFGEGSWLTVV.